A selection of T cell receptor beta chains follows, all from one sample in a study of OX40 agonist ivuxolimab in advanced cancers. Data came from immunoSEQ multiplex PCR; TCRdb stores just in-frame clones and leaves some out. The table has more than 75,000 clones, around 80% seen once. The starting material was CD4+ or CD8+ T cells sorted from blood, obtained in a trial of the OX40 agonist ivuxolimab. The receptor set was obtained from an adult with an advanced solid tumor such as melanoma, head and neck, liver or kidney cancer. The CDR3 runs from the conserved cysteine through the conserved F or W.

V gene	J gene	CDR3 protein
TRBV4-2	TRBJ1-1	CASSQVTGQGGIRAFF
TRBV15	TRBJ2-3	CATSRRLAGVDTQYF
TRBV19	TRBJ1-3	CASSMAGNTIYF
TRBV4-2	TRBJ2-5	CASSQDLETQYF
TRBV6-5	TRBJ2-7	CASSSQEGARYEQYF
TRBV7-9	TRBJ1-1	CASSRTVGRLNTEAFF
TRBV27	TRBJ2-5	CASSPYRGVPKETQYF
TRBV18	TRBJ1-4	CASSPGEEDKKLFF
TRBV14	TRBJ2-7	CASGRGGLIYEQYF
TRBV5-4	TRBJ2-5	CASSSKTEQETQYF
TRBV5-6	TRBJ1-1	CASSQGRMTGWDEAFF
TRBV7-2	TRBJ1-1	CASSQGAPNTEAFF
TRBV10-3	TRBJ1-5	CAISEMGTGGEGGNQPQHF
TRBV19	TRBJ1-6	CASRVPGQGNSPLHF
TRBV4-1	TRBJ1-1	CASSQVRAGFGTEAFF
TRBV28	TRBJ1-4	CASSYWTGADEKLFF
TRBV7-2	TRBJ2-7	CASSYGQGAAYEQYF
TRBV11-2	TRBJ2-7	CASSPLRDTSYEQYF
TRBV18	TRBJ1-2	CASSPSTGHNYGYTF
TRBV5-5	TRBJ1-3	CASSLVGNTIYF
TRBV6-6	TRBJ1-5	CASGSSNQPQHF
TRBV9	TRBJ2-3	CASSVEVGDTDTQYF
TRBV19	TRBJ1-4	CASRRTGGNEKLFF
TRBV30	TRBJ2-5	CAWSVPIQGAGETQYF
TRBV28	TRBJ2-3	CASTDSGTDTQYF
TRBV5-6	TRBJ2-5	CASSLALVKGEETQYF
TRBV5-6	TRBJ1-2	CASSLDYGYTF
TRBV4-1	TRBJ2-4	CASSQDQAISQGAKNIQYF
TRBV19	TRBJ1-6	CASRDRDNSPLHF
TRBV4-1	TRBJ2-7	CASSHGTSPDYEQYF
TRBV5-1	TRBJ2-5	CASNLGQQETQYF
TRBV6-5	TRBJ1-6	CASRTGTGYNSPLHF
TRBV29-1	TRBJ2-1	CSVEELHSGNEQFF
TRBV7-9	TRBJ1-5	CASSFQGDNQPQHF
TRBV19	TRBJ1-5	CASSEQGGQPQHF